This TCR beta chain derives from a study of technical replicates of blood from a few donors. This clone has only a few counts. The CDR3 covers 16 residues. The germline V gene has CDR1 SGHAT and CDR2 FQNNGV. The junction had 5 bases not matched to a gene; V was cut back by 4 bases and J by 0 bases. Here immunoSEQ multiplex PCR was the method, and the copy in TCRdb shows in-frame clones only, minus some. The sample has about 95,000 clones, around 96% seen once. The J gene is TRBJ2-2, the V gene TRBV11-2; 7 bases align to TRBD1. The sequence derives from a human donor in good health. Sequencing was done on a sample of T cells isolated from PBMCs. CDR3 nucleotides: TGTGCCAGCAGCTCGTGGGGACAGACGAACACCGGGGAGCTGTTTTTT. This sequence encodes CASSSWGQTNTGELFF.